The 10 T cell receptor beta chains in this list originate from one sample, sequenced in a study of blood T cell repertoires in COVID-19. Only in-frame clones appear in the TCRdb table, and some are missing; sequencing was by immunoSEQ multiplex PCR. The repertoire holds 200,000 to 250,000 clones, with 81% as singletons. The sequencing sample was made of PBMCs or T cells enriched from blood (not recorded which). These receptors were collected from a woman between 45 and 60 years old with acute COVID-19.

This clone was recorded only once. J is TRBJ2-5 and V is TRBV5-1; 8 bases match TRBD1. Unmatched junction bases numbered 14, after V lost 0 bases and J lost 7 bases. Germline-derived CDR1 and CDR2 are SGHRS and YFSETQ. The CDR3 has 17 amino acids. The CDR3, as DNA: TGCGCCAGCAGCTTGGTGCCTCACCAAGGACAGGGCGGGACCCAGTACTTC. Protein sequence: CASSLVPHQGQGGTQYF.

The sample holds a few counts of this clone. V usage is TRBV6-2 or TRBV6-3 and J usage is TRBJ1-2, with a weak D call TRBD1 (5 bases). Germline values: CDR1 MNHEY, CDR2 SVGEGT. V was trimmed by 7 bases and J by 0 bases, leaving 9 bases between them. CDR3 size: 13 residues. The CDR3 nucleotides read TGTGCCAGCAACCCGACAGCTAACTATGGCTACACCTTC. Protein product: CASNPTANYGYTF.

The V gene is TRBV11-3, the J gene TRBJ1-1; D call uncertain. Germline CDR1 reads SGHNT; CDR2 reads YENEEA. Trimming shortened V by 0 bases and J by 0 bases, and 8 bases separated the two germline ends. The CDR3 contains 15 residues. In nucleotides, the CDR3 is TGTGCCAGCAGCTTAGATCCCCCTTTGAACACTGAAGCTTTCTTT. Translation gives CASSLDPPLNTEAFF.

This clone was found many times. The rearrangement links TRBV7-2 to TRBJ1-4; the D gene is possibly TRBD1 (5 bases). The CDR3 length is 15 residues. The germline V gene encodes CDR1 SGHTA and CDR2 FQGNSA. Trimming pared 7 bases from V and 0 bases from J, leaving 12 bases between. This chain's CDR3 is CASTVGGATNEKLFF. For the CDR3, the DNA is TGTGCCAGCACCGTAGGAGGGGCAACTAATGAAAAACTGTTTTTT.

The V gene is TRBV7-2, the J gene TRBJ2-7; perhaps TRBD1 as D (6 bases). CDR1 is SGHTA, CDR2 FQGNSA, per germline. This CDR3 region has 16 residues. V was trimmed by 1 base and J by 7 bases, leaving 20 bases between them. In nucleotides, the CDR3 is TGTGCCAGCAGCTTAGGGCTCGACAGGACCCTTACGGAGCAGTACTTC. Protein: CASSLGLDRTLTEQYF.

V gene TRBV7-2 combines with J gene TRBJ2-3; 9 positions match TRBD2. Trimming at V came to 1 base and at J to 6 bases, leaving 8 bases not matched to a gene. Looked up from germline, CDR1 is SGHTA and CDR2 is FQGNSA. This CDR3 has 16 residues. The CDR3 region is CASSLGGGRAPDTQYF. DNA for the CDR3: TGTGCCAGCAGCTTAGGCGGCGGGAGGGCCCCTGATACGCAGTATTTT.

The sample holds a few counts of this clone. The genes are TRBV11-3 and TRBJ2-1; 10 positions agree with TRBD2. The CDR3 length is 17 residues. In germline, CDR1 is SGHNT, CDR2 YENEEA. The V and J ends lost 5 bases and 7 bases, in that order; junction bases with no gene match: 14. The CDR3 DNA reads as TGTGCCAGCAGCCCCCTGGAGCGGGGGGGCCGCCGAAATGAGCAGTTCTTC. Protein: CASSPLERGGRRNEQFF.

This clone has a handful of counts. This rearrangement joins TRBV14 to TRBJ1-3; D is possibly TRBD1 (6 bases). V gave up 6 bases and J gave up 0 bases, with 12 bases separating them. The germline CDR1 and CDR2 sequences are SGHDN and FVKESK. The CDR3 extends over 15 amino acids. As DNA, the CDR3 is TGTGCCAGCAGGGGGGCCCGGAACTCTGGAAACACCATATATTTT. Translating gives CASRGARNSGNTIYF.

The chain has TRBV11-3 and TRBJ2-2; D gene unclear. Germline CDR1 and CDR2: SGHNT and YENEEA. The V gene lost 5 bases and the J gene lost 3 bases, with 4 bases spanning the gap. The CDR3 consists of 12 residues. For the CDR3, the DNA is TGTGCCAGCAGCCTCCACACCGGGGAGCTGTTTTTT. Translation gives CASSLHTGELFF.

This chain connects TRBV7-9 to TRBJ2-4; TRBD2 aligns across 10 bases. V lost 1 base, J lost 6 bases, and 9 bases stayed unmatched. Per the germline V gene, CDR1 is SEHNR and CDR2 is FQNEAQ (reference sequence). This CDR3 region has 17 residues. The CDR3, as DNA: TGTGCCAGCAGCTTAGGGGGTGTTAGCGGGAGGATAAACATTCAGTACTTC. Its protein product is CASSLGGVSGRINIQYF.